This entry features one T cell receptor (beta chain) sequence. Its specificity is not known. Total RNA, at least 5.5 micrograms per sample, came from PBMCs. The data belong to a study of blood T cells in healthy people across ages. Study results and caveats: Whereas aged donors had fewer naive CD4+ cells, long-lived donors had more of them and higher diversity. Roughly linear age-related decline in beta diversity appeared, significant by age 40.

Together with a sample-barcoded 5' primer, a J-beta primer mix was included in a second PCR lasting about 7 to 11 cycles. Each CDR3 protein is one row after TCRdb ran MiXCR on the 5' RACE reads. Of about 830,000 distinct CDR3 sequences in the sample, around two thirds are singletons; the top ten hold 25% to 35%. There are 17 residues in the CDR3. In germline, CDR1 is MNHNS, CDR2 SASEGT. Deletions cut 2 bases from V and 0 bases from J, with 13 bases between. This sequence originates from a young man in good health. Sequencing used blood. The V gene is TRBV6-1, the J gene TRBJ1-4, with D tentatively TRBD1 (5 bases). The CDR3 DNA reads TGTGCCAGCAGTGAAATGAGGGGCACCGCAACTAATGAAAAACTGTTTTTT. It codes for CASSEMRGTATNEKLFF.